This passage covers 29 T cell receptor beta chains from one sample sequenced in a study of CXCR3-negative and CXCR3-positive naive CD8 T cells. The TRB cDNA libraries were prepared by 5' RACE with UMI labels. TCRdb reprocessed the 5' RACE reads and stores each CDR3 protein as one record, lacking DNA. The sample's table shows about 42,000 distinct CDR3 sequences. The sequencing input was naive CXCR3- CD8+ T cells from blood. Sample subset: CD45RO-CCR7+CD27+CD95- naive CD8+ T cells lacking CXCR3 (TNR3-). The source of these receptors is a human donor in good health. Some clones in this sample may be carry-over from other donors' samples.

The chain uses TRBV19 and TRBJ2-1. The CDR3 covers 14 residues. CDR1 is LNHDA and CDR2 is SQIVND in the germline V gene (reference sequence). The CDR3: CASSIAGEYNEQFF.

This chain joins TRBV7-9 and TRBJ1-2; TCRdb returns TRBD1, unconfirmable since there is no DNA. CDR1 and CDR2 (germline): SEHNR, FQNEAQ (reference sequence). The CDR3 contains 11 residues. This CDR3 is CASSAPFGYTF.

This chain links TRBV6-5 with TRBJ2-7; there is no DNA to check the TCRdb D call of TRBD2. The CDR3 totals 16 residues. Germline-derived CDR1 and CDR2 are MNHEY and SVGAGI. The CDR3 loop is CASSYSTAGSAYEQYF.

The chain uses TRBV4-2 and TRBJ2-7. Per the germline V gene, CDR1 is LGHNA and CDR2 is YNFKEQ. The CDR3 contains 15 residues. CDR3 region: CASSQQLRSSYEQYF.

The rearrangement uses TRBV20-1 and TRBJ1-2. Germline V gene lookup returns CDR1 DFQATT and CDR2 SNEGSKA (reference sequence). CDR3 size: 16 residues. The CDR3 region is CSARDVTELAPYGYTF.

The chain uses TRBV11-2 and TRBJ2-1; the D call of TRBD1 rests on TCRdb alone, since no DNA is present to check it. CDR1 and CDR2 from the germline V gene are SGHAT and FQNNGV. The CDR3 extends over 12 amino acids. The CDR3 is CASSLTRAEQFF.

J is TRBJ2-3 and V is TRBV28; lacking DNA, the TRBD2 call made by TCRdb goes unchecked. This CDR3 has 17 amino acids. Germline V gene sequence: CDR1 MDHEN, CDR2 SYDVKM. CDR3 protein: CASSLIGMGGTTDTQYF.

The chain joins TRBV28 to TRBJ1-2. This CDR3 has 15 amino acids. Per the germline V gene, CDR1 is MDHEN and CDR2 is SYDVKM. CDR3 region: CASSLLSNLDYGYTF.

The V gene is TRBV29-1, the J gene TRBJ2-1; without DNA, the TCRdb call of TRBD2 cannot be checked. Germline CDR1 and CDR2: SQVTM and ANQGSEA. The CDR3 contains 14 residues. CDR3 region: CSVAGIAGENEQFF.

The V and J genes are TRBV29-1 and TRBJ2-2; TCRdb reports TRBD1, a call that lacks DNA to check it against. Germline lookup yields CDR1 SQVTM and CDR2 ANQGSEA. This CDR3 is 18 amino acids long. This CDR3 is CSVLLPGTGDEVLGELFF.

The CDR3 sequence is CASSFGTSGYNEQFF. This chain uses TRBV7-3 with TRBJ2-1; lacking DNA, the TRBD2 call made by TCRdb goes unchecked. The CDR3 has 15 amino acids. The germline V gene encodes CDR1 SGHTA and CDR2 FQGTGA.

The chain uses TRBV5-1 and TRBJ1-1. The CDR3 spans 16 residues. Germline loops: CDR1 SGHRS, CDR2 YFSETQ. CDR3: CASSLAPLDRNTEAFF.

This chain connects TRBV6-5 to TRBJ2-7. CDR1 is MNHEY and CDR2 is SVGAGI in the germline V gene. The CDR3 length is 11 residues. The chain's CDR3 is CASTSSYEQYF.

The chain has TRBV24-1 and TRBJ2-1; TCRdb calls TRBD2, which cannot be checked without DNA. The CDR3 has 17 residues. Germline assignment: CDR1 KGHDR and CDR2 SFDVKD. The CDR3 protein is CATSDYSLLAGDNEQFF.

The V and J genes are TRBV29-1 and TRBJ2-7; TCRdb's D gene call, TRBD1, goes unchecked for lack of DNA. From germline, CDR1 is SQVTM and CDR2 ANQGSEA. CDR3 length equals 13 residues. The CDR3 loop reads CSVDRGAEDEQYF.

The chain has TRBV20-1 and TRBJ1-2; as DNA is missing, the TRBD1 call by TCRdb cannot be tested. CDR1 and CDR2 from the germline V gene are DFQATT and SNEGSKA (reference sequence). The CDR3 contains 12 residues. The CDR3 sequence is CSARQGDYGYTF.

CDR3 sequence: CASSYGTSRTYEQYF. The chain combines TRBV6-2 or TRBV6-3 with TRBJ2-7; TCRdb outputs TRBD2, but without DNA this stays unchecked. Germline V lookup: CDR1 MNHEY, CDR2 SVGEGT. The CDR3 is 15 residues long.

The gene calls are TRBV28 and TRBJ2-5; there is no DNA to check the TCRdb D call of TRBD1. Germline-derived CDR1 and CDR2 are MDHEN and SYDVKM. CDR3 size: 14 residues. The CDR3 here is CASSFQRGRETQYF.

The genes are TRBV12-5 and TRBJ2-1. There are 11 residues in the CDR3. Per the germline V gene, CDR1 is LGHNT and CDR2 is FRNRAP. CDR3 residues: CASGLGNEQFF. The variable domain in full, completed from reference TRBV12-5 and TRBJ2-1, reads DARVTQTPRHKVTEMGQEVTMRCQPILGHNTVFWYRQTMMQGLELLAYFRNRAPLDDSGMPKDRFSAEMPDATLATLKIQPSEPRDSAVYFCASGLGNEQFFGPGTRLTVL.

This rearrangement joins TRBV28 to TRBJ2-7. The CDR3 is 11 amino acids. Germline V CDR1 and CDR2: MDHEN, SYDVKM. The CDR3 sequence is CASSFHYEQYF.

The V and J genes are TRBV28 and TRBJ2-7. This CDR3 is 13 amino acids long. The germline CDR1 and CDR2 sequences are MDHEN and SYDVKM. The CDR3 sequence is CASKAHSTYEQYF.

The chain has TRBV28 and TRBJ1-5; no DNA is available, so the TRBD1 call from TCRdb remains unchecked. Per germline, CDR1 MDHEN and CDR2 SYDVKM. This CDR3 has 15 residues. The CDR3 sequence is CASSLYRDQDQPQHF.

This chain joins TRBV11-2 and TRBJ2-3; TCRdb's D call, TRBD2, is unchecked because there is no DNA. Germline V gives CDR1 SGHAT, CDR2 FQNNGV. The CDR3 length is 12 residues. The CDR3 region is CASTPRWDTQYF. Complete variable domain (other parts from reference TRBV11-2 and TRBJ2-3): EAGVAQSPRYKIIEKRQSVAFWCNPISGHATLYWYQQILGQGPKLLIQFQNNGVVDDSQLPKDRFSAERLKGVDSTLKIQPAKLEDSAVYLCASTPRWDTQYFGPGTRLTVL.

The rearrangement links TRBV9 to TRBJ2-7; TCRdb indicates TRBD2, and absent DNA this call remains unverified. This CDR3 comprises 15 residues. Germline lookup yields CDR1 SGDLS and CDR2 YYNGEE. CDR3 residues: CASSVGWRASYEQYF.

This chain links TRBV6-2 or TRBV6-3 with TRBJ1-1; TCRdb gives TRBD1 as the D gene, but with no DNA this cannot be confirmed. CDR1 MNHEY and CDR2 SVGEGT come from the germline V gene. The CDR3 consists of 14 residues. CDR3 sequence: CASSRRDRASRAFF.

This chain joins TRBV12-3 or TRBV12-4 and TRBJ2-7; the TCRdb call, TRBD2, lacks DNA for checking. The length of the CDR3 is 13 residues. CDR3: CASSPGLAYEQYF.

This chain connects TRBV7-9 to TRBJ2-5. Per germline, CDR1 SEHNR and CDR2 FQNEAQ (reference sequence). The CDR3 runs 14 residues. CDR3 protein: CASSLAVGQETQYF.

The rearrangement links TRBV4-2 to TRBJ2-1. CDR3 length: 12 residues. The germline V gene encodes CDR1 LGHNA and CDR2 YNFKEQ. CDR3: CASSQGPLVQFF.

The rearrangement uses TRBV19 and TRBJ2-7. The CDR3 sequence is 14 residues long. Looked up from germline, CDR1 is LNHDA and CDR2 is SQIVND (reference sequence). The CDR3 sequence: CASSGSTYSYEQYF. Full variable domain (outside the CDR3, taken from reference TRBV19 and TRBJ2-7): DGGITQSPKYLFRKEGQNVTLSCEQNLNHDAMYWYRQDPGQGLRLIYYSQIVNDFQKGDIAEGYSVSREKKESFPLTVTSAQKNPTAFYLCASSGSTYSYEQYFGPGTRLTVT.